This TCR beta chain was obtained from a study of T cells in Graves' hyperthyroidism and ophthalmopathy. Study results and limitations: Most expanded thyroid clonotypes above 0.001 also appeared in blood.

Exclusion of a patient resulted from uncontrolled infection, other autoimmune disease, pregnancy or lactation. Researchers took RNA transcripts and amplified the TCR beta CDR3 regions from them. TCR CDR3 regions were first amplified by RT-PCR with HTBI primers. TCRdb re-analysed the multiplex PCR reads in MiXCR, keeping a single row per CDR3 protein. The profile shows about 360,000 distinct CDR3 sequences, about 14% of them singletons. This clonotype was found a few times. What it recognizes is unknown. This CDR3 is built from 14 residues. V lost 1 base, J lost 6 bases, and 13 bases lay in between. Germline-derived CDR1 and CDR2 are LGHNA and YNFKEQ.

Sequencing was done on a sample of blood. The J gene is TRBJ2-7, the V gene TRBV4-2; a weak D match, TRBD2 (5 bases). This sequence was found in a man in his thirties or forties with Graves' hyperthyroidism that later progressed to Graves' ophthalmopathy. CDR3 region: CASSQVGLAGEQYF. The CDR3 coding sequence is TGTGCCAGCAGCCAAGTCGGCCTAGCAGGCGAGCAGTACTTC.